These 14 T cell receptor beta chains came from one sample sequenced in a study of tumor and adjacent non-tumor tissue in lung cancer. No cell sorting was done before RNA was extracted from the tissue. Distant lung tissue was collected more than 3 cm away from the tumor edge. A modified ARM-PCR protocol with three rounds of nested PCR amplified TCRbeta. TCRdb processed the multiplex PCR reads anew with MiXCR; each CDR3 protein has one entry. The sample lists around 57,000 distinct CDR3 sequences; roughly 57% were seen once. Sequenced input: distant non-tumor lung tissue. The receptors shown here come from a man between 70 and 80 years old with non-small cell lung cancer.

This clonotype was counted at least ten times. This sequence joins TRBV5-1 and TRBJ2-7, with D possibly TRBD2 on 6 matching bases. The CDR3 spans 15 residues. V lost 1 base and J lost 4, with 15 bases in between. Germline V CDR1 and CDR2: SGHRS, YFSETQ. The CDR3 region is CASSLRAGDLYEQYF. CDR3 bases: TGCGCCAGCAGCTTGCGAGCGGGTGACCTGTACGAGCAGTACTTC. The full variable domain, rest sourced from reference TRBV5-1 and TRBJ2-7, is KAGVTQTPRYLIKTRGQQVTLSCSPISGHRSVSWYQQTPGQGLQFLFEYFSETQRNKGNFPGRFSGRQFSNSRSEMNVSTLELGDSALYLCASSLRAGDLYEQYFGPGTRLTVT.

This clonotype was seen ten or more times. The chain uses TRBV7-9 and TRBJ2-5; the D is unclear. CDR1 SEHNR and CDR2 FQNEAQ come from the germline V gene (reference sequence). The germline V and J ends were trimmed by 4 bases and 0 bases, with 0 bases remaining between them. The CDR3 runs 11 residues. CDR3: CASSYQETQYF. The CDR3 DNA reads TGTGCCAGCAGCTACCAAGAGACCCAGTACTTC.

For this clonotype: The junction does not match germline at one end; this may be a read error. The V and J genes are TRBV11-2 and TRBJ2-7; 8 bases are shared with TRBD1. This CDR3 has 13 residues. Germline CDR1 and CDR2: SGHAT and FQNNGV. Here the CDR3 DNA reads TGTGCCAGCACCAGGACAGGGCCCTACGAGCAATACTTC. Encoded protein: CASTRTGPYEQYF. Based on the CDR3 plus reference TRBV11-2 and TRBJ2-7, the full variable domain is EAGVAQSPRYKIIEKRQSVAFWCNPISGHATLYWYQQILGQGPKLLIQFQNNGVVDDSQLPKDRFSAERLKGVDSTLKIQPAKLEDSAVYLCASTRTGPYEQYFGPGTRLTVT.

On this clonotype itself: An end of the junction does not agree with germline; a read error may underlie this. This chain joins TRBV12-3 or TRBV12-4 and TRBJ1-1; D uncertain. The CDR3 is made up of 14 amino acids. The chain's CDR3 is CTSSLGLSNTEAFF. CDR3 in DNA: TGTACCAGCAGTTTGGGTCTTTCCAATACTGAAGCTTTCTTT.

This clonotype has a handful of counts. V gene TRBV20-1 combines with J gene TRBJ1-1; D remains unclear. The V end lost 3 bases, the J end lost 0 bases, and 11 bases lay between the germline ends. Looked up from germline, CDR1 is DFQATT and CDR2 is SNEGSKA (reference sequence). The CDR3 spans 14 residues. The DNA for the CDR3 is TGCAGTGCTAGTGCGATAGAACTGAACACTGAAGCTTTCTTT. This translates into CSASAIELNTEAFF.

The sample holds many counts of this clonotype. The J gene is TRBJ2-7, the V gene TRBV10-3; a weak D match, TRBD2 (5 bases). V lost 3 bases and J lost 2, with 14 bases in between. Germline-derived CDR1 and CDR2 are ENHRY and SYGVKD. The CDR3 is 15 amino acids. The CDR3 nucleotides are TGTGCCATCAGTGATGAGAGGGCTGGGGCCTACGAGCAGTACTTC. Translating gives CAISDERAGAYEQYF.

On this clonotype itself: One end of the junction does not line up with germline, which may come from a read error. The rearrangement joins TRBV12-3 or TRBV12-4 to TRBJ2-5, with 8 bases fitting TRBD2. The CDR3 extends over 15 amino acids. The CDR3 nucleotides read TGTGCCAGCAGCCCGGGACTAGTGCCTCAAGAGGCCCAGTACTTC. Protein sequence: CASSPGLVPQEAQYF.

This clonotype was seen a handful of times. The chain uses TRBV28 and TRBJ1-6, with 8 bases lining up with TRBD1. The CDR3 has 18 amino acids. The germline CDR1 and CDR2 sequences are MDHEN and SYDVKM. V was clipped by 4 bases and J by 0 bases; unmatched bases: 8. The chain's CDR3 is CASSYPTGVASYNSPLHF. CDR3 in DNA: TGTGCCAGCAGTTACCCGACAGGGGTGGCCTCCTATAATTCACCCCTCCACTTT.

This clonotype was detected once. The conserved phenylalanine or tryptophan is not found at the CDR3 terminus, so this likely reflects a read error. The rearrangement joins TRBV12-3 or TRBV12-4 to TRBJ2-2; D call uncertain. The length of the CDR3 is 15 residues. With 8 bases removed from V and 8 bases from J, the gap between germline ends came to 21 bases. CDR3 sequence reads: CASRDHNRSTGELFI. CDR3 nucleotides: TGTGCCAGCCGAGACCATAACAGATCCACTGGGGAGCTGTTTATT.

This clonotype was seen a few times. The gene calls are TRBV7-8 and TRBJ2-7; 11 bases are shared with TRBD1. Germline V gene data show CDR1 as SGHVS and CDR2 as FQNEAQ. The CDR3 is 15 amino acids. Trimming cost V 4 bases and J 6 bases; bases outside gene matches: 8. As DNA, the CDR3 is TGTGCCAGCAGCTCCCAGTGGACAGGGGGCGTCGAGCAGTACTTC. Its protein is CASSSQWTGGVEQYF. Using reference TRBV7-8 and TRBJ2-7 for the parts outside the CDR3, the full variable domain is GAGVSQSPRYKVAKRGQDVALRCDPISGHVSLFWYQQALGQGPEFLTYFQNEAQLDKSGLPSDRFFAERPEGSVSTLKIQRTQQEDSAVYLCASSSQWTGGVEQYFGPGTRLTVT.

Concerning this clonotype itself: Possible read error: a much larger clone is one base away. The chain couples TRBV4-1 to TRBJ2-1; possible D gene TRBD2, 5 bases. The CDR3 sequence is 17 residues long. The germline CDR1 and CDR2 sequences are MGHRA and YSYEKL. V dropped 0 bases and J dropped 0 bases, with 12 bases sitting between them. The CDR3 nucleotides are TGCGCCAGCAGCCAAGATTACGGAGGTTGCTCCTACAATGAGCAGTTCTTC. Its translation: CASSQDYGGCSYNEQFF.

This clonotype has more than one count but fewer than ten. At one of its ends the junction is not consistent with the germline gene, which may arise from a read error. The V gene is TRBV6-6, the J gene TRBJ1-2; tentatively, D is TRBD1 (5 bases). The CDR3 consists of 11 residues. CDR1 MNHNY and CDR2 SVGAGI come from the germline V gene (reference sequence). The CDR3 loop reads CASGYGAGYTF. CDR3 nucleotide sequence: TGTGCCAGCGGTTACGGGGCTGGCTACACCTTC.

The gene calls are TRBV25-1 and TRBJ1-2, with D maybe TRBD1 (6 bases). The V end was cut by 9 bases, the J end by 6 bases, with 23 bases between. This CDR3 region has 15 residues. Germline CDR1 and CDR2: MGHDK and SYGVNS. CDR3 amino acids: CASSEADRPRNGYTF. The CDR3 DNA sequence: TGTGCCAGTTCGGAGGCCGACAGGCCGAGAAATGGCTACACCTTC.

This clonotype turned up a few times. One base away lies a much larger clone, so this may be a sequencing read error. This chain uses TRBV2 with TRBJ1-5; a possible D gene is TRBD1 (5 bases). The CDR3 sequence is 12 residues long. In germline, CDR1 is SNHLY, CDR2 FYNNEI. CDR3 region: CASRDSDQPQRF. CDR3 coding DNA: TGTGCCAGCAGAGACAGCGATCAGCCCCAGCGTTTT.